This T cell receptor beta chain was obtained from a study of T cell responses to AZD1222 COVID-19 vaccine. Germline V CDR1 and CDR2: SEHNR, FQNEAQ (reference sequence). V lost 5 bases and J lost 1; bases outside the gene matches: 5. The CDR3 is 15 residues long. Clones were read by immunoSEQ multiplex PCR, and TCRdb kept only the in-frame ones, dropping some. There are about 99,000 clones in the sample; about nine tenths occur only once, and about 50% lies in the top ten. The sequencing used peripheral blood, collected on day 0 of AZD1222 vaccination. This chain uses TRBV7-9 with TRBJ1-2; 9 bases line up with TRBD1. The TCR originated in an adult in good health. CDR3 DNA sequence: TGTGCCAGCAGCCTAGACAGGGGGTTTAACTATGGCTACACCTTC. Its translation is CASSLDRGFNYGYTF.